Listed here is a single T cell receptor (beta chain). The source of the sample is a study of shared T cell receptors in the human thymus. V trimming: 0 bases; J trimming: 8 bases; junction bases outside the gene matches: 23. Germline values: CDR1 LNHNV, CDR2 YYDKDF (reference sequence). The length of the CDR3 is 21 residues. Assay used: immunoSEQ multiplex PCR; TCRdb lists only in-frame clones, some missing. The table includes hundreds of thousands of clones, 70% to 90% detected once. This same sample was also part of a study on human thymus T cells. That work contributes: Finnish infants who were healthy and having corrective surgery for congenital heart defects made up the donors.

This receptor was taken from a girl in the first two years of life with a congenital heart defect. Sequences were obtained from thymocytes. The rearrangement uses TRBV15 and TRBJ2-1; TRBD2 matches at 9 bases. The CDR3 region is CATSRDFRKGREAGGPDEQFF. The DNA for the CDR3 is TGTGCCACCAGCAGAGATTTCCGGAAGGGGAGGGAAGCGGGGGGCCCGGATGAGCAGTTCTTC.